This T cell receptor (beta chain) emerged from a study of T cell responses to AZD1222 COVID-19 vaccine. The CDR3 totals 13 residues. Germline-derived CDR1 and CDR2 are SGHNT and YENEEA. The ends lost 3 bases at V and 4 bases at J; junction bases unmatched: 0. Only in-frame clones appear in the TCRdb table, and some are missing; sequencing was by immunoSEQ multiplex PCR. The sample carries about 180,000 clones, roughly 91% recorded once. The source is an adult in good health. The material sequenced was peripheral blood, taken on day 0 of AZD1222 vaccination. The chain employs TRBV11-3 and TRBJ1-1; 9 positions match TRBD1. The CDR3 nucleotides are TGTGCCAGCAGCTTGGGACAGGGCACTGAAGCTTTCTTT. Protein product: CASSLGQGTEAFF. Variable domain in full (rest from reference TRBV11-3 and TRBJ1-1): EAGVVQSPRYKIIEKKQPVAFWCNPISGHNTLYWYLQNLGQGPELLIRYENEEAVDDSQLPKDRFSAERLKGVDSTLKIQPAELGDSAVYLCASSLGQGTEAFFGQGTRLTVV.